This T cell receptor beta chain was sequenced in a study of T cell clonality in common variable immunodeficiency. Study-wide results and caveats: Patient heterogeneity in the CVID cohort limited correlations between repertoire features and clinical complications. Common variable immunodeficiency TCR beta sequences reportedly had fewer deletions and N-nucleotide insertions. Compared with healthy controls, CVID subjects showed increased TCRbeta clonality, mostly in about a third.

V lost 1 base and J lost 6, with 18 bases in between. The CDR3 is 16 amino acids. The V gene's germline CDR1 is DFQATT and CDR2 SNEGSKA (reference sequence). This clone was recorded many times. The antigen remains undetermined. The DNA ends 3 residues before the CDR3 does, and the rest of the CDR3 is filled in from the germline J gene. Both groups were predominantly of Caucasian heritage. CVID and control samples used equivalent genomic DNA input. Sequencing was performed with immunoSEQ multiplex PCR; in TCRdb, only in-frame clones are kept and a portion is missing. The sample is made up of 20,000 or so clones, none counted only once.

The sequenced sample consisted of peripheral blood mononuclear cells. This TCR derives from a human donor with common variable immunodeficiency. This chain joins TRBV20-1 and TRBJ1-4; D possibly corresponds to TRBD1 (6 bases). The CDR3 loop reads CSARGRQAGGDEKLFF. The DNA read from the CDR3 is TGCAGTGCTAGAGGAAGACAGGCTGGAGGAGATGAAAAA.